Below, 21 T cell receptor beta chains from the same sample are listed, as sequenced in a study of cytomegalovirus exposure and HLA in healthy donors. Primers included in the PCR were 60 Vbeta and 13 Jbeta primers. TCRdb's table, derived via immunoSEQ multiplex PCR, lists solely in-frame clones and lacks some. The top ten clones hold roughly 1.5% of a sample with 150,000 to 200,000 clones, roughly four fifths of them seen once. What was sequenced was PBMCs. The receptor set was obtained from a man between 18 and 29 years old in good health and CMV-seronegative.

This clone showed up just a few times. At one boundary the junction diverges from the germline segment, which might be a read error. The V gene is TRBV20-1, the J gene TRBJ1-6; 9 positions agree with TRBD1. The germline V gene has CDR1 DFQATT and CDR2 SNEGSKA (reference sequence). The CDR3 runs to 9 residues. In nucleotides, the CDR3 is TGCAGTGCTCCGGGACAGGGCTACTTT. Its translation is CSAPGQGYF.

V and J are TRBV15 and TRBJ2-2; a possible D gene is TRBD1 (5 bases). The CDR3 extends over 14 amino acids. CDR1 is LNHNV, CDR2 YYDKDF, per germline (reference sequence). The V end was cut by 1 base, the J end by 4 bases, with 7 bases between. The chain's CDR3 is CATSRARGTGELFF. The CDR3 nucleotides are TGTGCCACCAGCAGAGCTAGGGGCACCGGGGAGCTGTTTTTT.

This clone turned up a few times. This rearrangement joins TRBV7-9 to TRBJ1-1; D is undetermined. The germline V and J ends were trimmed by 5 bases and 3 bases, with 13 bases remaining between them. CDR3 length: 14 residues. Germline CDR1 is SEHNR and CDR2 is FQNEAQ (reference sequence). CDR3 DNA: TGTGCCAGCAGCCCCCTGGTCTACGACACTGAAGCTTTCTTT. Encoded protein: CASSPLVYDTEAFF.

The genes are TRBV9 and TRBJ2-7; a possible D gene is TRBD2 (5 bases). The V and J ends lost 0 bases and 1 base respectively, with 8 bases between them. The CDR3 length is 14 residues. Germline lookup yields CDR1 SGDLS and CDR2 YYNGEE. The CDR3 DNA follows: TGTGCCAGCAGCGTAGGCGGGCTTTCCTACGAGCAGTACTTC. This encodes CASSVGGLSYEQYF.

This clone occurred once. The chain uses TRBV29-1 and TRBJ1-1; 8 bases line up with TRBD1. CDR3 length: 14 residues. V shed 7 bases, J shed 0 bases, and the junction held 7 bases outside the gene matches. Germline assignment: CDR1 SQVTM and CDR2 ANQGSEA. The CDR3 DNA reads TGCAGCGCAAGACAGGGGACAATGAACACTGAAGCTTTCTTT. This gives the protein CSARQGTMNTEAFF. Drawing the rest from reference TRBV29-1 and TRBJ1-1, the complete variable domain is SAVISQKPSRDICQRGTSLTIQCQVDSQVTMMFWYRQQPGQSLTLIATANQGSEATYESGFVIDKFPISRPNLTFSTLTVSNMSPEDSSIYLCSARQGTMNTEAFFGQGTRLTVV.

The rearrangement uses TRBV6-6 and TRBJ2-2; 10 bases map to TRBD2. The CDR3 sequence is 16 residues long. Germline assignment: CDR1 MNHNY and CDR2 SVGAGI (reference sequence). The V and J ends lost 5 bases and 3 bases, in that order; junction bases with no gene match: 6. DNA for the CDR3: TGTGCCAGCAGTACTAGGACTAGCGGCCACACCGGGGAGCTGTTTTTT. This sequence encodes CASSTRTSGHTGELFF.

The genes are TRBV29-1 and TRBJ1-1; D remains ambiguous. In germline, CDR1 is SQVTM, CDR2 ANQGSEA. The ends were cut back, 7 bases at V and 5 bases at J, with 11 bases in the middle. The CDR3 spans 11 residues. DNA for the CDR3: TGCAGCGCTACGGGAGGAACTGAAGCTTTCTTT. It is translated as CSATGGTEAFF.

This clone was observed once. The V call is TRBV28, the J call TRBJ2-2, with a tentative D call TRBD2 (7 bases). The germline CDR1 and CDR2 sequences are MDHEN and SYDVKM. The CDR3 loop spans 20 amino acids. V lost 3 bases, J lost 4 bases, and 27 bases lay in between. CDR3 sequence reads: CASSFGTKAVGGPGTGELFF. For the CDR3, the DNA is TGTGCCAGCAGTTTTGGGACTAAAGCAGTGGGGGGGCCCGGCACCGGGGAGCTGTTTTTT. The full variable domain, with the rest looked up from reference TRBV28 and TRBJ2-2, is DVKVTQSSRYLVKRTGEKVFLECVQDMDHENMFWYRQDPGLGLRLIYFSYDVKMKEKGDIPEGYSVSREKKERFSLILESASTNQTSMYLCASSFGTKAVGGPGTGELFFGEGSRLTVL.

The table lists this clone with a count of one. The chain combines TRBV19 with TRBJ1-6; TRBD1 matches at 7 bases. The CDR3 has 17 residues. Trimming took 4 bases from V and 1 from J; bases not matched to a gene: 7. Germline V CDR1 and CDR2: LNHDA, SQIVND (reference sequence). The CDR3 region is CASSNRQGGSYNSPLHF. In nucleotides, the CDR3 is TGTGCCAGTAGTAACCGACAGGGTGGGTCCTATAATTCACCCCTCCACTTT.

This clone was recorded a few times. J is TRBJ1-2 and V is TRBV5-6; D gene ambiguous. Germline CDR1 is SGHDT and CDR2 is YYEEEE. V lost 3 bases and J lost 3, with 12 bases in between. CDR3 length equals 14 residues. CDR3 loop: CASSSSGSYYGYTF. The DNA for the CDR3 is TGTGCCAGCAGCTCGTCAGGCTCCTACTATGGCTACACCTTC.

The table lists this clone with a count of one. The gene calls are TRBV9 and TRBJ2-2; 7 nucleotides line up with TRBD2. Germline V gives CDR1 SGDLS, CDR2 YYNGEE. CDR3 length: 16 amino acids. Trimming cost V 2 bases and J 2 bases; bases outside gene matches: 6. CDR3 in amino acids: CASSVGGGANTGELFF. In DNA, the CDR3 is TGTGCCAGCAGCGTTGGGGGGGGTGCTAACACCGGGGAGCTGTTTTTT.

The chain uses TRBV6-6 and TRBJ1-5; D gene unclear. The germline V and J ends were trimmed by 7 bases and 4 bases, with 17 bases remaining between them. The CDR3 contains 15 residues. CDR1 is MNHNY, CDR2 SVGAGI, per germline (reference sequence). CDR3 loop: CASTPSGRRNQPQHF. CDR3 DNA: TGTGCCAGCACCCCCTCGGGGAGACGGAATCAGCCCCAGCATTTT.

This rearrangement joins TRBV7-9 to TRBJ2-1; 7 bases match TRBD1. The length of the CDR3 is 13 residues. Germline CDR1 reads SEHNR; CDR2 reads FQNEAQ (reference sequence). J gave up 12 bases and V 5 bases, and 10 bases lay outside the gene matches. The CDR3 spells CASSPRGPQGQFF. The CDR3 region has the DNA TGTGCCAGCAGCCCTAGGGGGCCACAGGGGCAGTTCTTC.

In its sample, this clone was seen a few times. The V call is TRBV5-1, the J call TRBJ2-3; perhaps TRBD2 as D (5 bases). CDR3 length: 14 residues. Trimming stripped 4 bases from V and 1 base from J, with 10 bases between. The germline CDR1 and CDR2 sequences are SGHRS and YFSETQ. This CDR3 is CASSGPGGTDTQYF. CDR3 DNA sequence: TGCGCCAGCAGCGGGCCCGGGGGCACAGATACGCAGTATTTT.

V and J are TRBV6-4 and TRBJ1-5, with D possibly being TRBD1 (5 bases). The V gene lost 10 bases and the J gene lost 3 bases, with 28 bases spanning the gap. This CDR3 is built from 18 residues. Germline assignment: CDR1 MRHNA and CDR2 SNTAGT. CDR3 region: CAISFETVKGPHNQPQHF. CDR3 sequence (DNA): TGTGCCATCTCCTTCGAAACGGTTAAGGGGCCACACAATCAGCCCCAGCATTTT.

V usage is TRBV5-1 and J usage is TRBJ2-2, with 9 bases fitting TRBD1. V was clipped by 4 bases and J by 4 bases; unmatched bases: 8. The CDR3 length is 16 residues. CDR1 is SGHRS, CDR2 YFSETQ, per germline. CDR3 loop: CASSAETGGGTGELFF. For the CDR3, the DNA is TGCGCCAGCAGCGCGGAAACAGGGGGCGGCACCGGGGAGCTGTTTTTT.

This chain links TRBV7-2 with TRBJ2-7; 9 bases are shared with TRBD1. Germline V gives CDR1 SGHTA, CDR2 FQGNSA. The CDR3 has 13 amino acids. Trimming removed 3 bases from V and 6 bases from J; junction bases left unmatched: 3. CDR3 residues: CASSFRQGGEQYF. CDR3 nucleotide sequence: TGTGCCAGCAGCTTCCGACAGGGGGGCGAGCAGTACTTC.

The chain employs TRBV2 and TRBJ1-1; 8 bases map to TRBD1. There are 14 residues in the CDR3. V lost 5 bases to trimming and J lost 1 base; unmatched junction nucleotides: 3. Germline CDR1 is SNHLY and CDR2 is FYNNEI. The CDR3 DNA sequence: TGTGCCAGCAGTAGTGGGACAGGGAACACTGAAGCTTTCTTT. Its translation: CASSSGTGNTEAFF. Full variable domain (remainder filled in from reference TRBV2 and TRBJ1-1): EPEVTQTPSHQVTQMGQEVILRCVPISNHLYFYWYRQILGQKVEFLVSFYNNEISEKSEIFDDQFSVERPDGSNFTLKIRSTKLEDSAMYFCASSSGTGNTEAFFGQGTRLTVV.

The CDR3 sequence: CASSPWGLAGEGEQFF. The CDR3 nucleotides are TGTGCCAGCAGCCCTTGGGGACTAGCGGGGGAGGGTGAGCAGTTCTTC. The rearrangement links TRBV7-9 to TRBJ2-1, with 14 bases lining up with TRBD2. Germline CDR1 SEHNR, CDR2 FQNEAQ (reference sequence). Trimming removed 5 bases from V and 9 bases from J; junction bases left unmatched: 9. The CDR3 is 16 residues long.

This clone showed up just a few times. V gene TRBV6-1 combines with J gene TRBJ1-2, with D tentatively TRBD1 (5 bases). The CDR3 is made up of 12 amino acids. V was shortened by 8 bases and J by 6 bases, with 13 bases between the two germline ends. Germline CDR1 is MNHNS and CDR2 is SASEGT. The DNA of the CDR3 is TGTGCCAGCCCGGGGAGGGGTAATGGCTACACCTTC. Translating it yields CASPGRGNGYTF.

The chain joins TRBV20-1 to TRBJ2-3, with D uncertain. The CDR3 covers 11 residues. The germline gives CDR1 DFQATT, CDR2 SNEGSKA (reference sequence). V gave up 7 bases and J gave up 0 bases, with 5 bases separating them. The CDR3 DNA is TGCAGTGTAATTAGCACAGATACGCAGTATTTT. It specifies CSVISTDTQYF.